The T cell receptor beta chain under discussion was sequenced for a study of control samples from healthy donors and cancer patients. Sequencing used immunoSEQ multiplex PCR; TCRdb keeps in-frame clones, though not all of them. There are 100,000 to 150,000 clones in the sample; about 90% occur only once, and about 1.8% lies in the top ten. V gave up 6 bases and J gave up 1 base, with 9 bases separating them. This CDR3 region has 13 residues. The sequence was collected from a man aged 18 to 29 in good health. Material: blood. The chain recombines TRBV12-3 or TRBV12-4 with TRBJ1-1; D gene uncertain. This chain's CDR3 is CASSKQTNTEAFF. In DNA form, the CDR3 reads TGTGCCAGCAGCAAGCAGACGAACACTGAAGCTTTCTTT.